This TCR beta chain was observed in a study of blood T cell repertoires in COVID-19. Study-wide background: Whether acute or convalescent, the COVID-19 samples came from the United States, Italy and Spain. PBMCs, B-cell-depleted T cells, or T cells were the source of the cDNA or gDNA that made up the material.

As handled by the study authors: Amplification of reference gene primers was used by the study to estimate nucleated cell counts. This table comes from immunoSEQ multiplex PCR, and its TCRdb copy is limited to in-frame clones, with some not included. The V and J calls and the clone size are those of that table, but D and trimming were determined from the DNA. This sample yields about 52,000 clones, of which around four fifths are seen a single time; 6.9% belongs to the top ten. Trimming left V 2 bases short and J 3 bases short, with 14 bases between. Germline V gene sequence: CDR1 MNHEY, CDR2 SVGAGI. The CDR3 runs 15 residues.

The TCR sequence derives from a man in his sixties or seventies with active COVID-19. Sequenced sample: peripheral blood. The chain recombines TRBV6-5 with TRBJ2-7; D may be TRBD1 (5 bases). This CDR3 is CASSYLAGPNYEQYF. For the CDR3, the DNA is TGTGCCAGCAGTTACCTGGCAGGGCCAAACTACGAGCAGTACTTC.